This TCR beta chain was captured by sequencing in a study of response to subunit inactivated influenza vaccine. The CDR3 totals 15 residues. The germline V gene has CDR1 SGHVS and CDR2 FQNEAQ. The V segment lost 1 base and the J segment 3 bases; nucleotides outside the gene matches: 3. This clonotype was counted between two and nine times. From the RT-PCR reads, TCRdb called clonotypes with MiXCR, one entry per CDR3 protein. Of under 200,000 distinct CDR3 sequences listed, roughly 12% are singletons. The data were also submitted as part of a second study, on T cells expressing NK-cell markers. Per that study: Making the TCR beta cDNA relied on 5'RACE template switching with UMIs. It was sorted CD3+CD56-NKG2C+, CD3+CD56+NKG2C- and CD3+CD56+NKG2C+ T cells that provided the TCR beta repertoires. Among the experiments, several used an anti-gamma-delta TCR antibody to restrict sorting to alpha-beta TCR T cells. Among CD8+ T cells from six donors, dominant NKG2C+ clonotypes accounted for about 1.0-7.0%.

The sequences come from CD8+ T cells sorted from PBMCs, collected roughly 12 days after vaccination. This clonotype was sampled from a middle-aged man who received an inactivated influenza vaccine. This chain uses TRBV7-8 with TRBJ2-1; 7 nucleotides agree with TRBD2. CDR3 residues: CASSLEPSGYNEQFF. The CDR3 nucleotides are TGTGCCAGCAGCTTAGAGCCTAGCGGCTACAATGAGCAGTTCTTC. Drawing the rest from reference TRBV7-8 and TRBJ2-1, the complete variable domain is GAGVSQSPRYKVAKRGQDVALRCDPISGHVSLFWYQQALGQGPEFLTYFQNEAQLDKSGLPSDRFFAERPEGSVSTLKIQRTQQEDSAVYLCASSLEPSGYNEQFFGPGTRLTVL.